This TCR beta chain was sequenced during a study of T cell responses to AZD1222 COVID-19 vaccine. Findings and caveats of the study: Spike was spanned by vaccine-associated CD4 TCRs, which were dominant at 160-218 and 743-854.

Produced via immunoSEQ multiplex PCR; TCRdb's table is partial and in-frame only. Of tens of thousands of clones in the sample, approximately 89% were seen once. The germline CDR1 and CDR2 sequences are GTSNPN and SVGIG (reference sequence). The CDR3 length is 15 residues. The trim removed 0 bases at V and 6 bases at J, leaving 7 bases unmatched. Details on this clone: The antigen remains undetermined.

The TCR comes from an adult in good health. The material sequenced was peripheral blood, taken on day 0 of AZD1222 vaccination. The chain has TRBV30 and TRBJ2-2, with 7 positions matching TRBD2. The CDR3 is CAWSVGGSFSGELFF. The CDR3 DNA sequence: TGTGCCTGGAGTGTCGGCGGGAGTTTTTCCGGGGAGCTGTTTTTT.